This TCR beta chain stems from a study of blood T cell repertoires in COVID-19. Trimming stripped 1 base from V and 0 bases from J, with 5 bases between. The CDR3 length is 14 residues. The V gene's germline CDR1 is SGHRS and CDR2 YFSETQ. Authors' processing steps: Reference gene primer amplification gave nucleated cell count estimates. TCRdb's table, derived via immunoSEQ multiplex PCR, lists solely in-frame clones and lacks some. V and J calls and clone size come straight from that table; D and trimming were deduced from the DNA. The table lists approximately 75,000 clones, roughly 82% of them singletons, with over 25% in the top ten.

The chain couples TRBV5-1 to TRBJ1-3, with no clear D. This TCR was sampled from a woman older than 75 with active or convalescent COVID-19. Sequences were obtained from peripheral blood. In DNA form, the CDR3 reads TGCGCCAGCAGCTTGACAAGCTCTGGAAACACCATATATTTT. It yields the protein CASSLTSSGNTIYF.